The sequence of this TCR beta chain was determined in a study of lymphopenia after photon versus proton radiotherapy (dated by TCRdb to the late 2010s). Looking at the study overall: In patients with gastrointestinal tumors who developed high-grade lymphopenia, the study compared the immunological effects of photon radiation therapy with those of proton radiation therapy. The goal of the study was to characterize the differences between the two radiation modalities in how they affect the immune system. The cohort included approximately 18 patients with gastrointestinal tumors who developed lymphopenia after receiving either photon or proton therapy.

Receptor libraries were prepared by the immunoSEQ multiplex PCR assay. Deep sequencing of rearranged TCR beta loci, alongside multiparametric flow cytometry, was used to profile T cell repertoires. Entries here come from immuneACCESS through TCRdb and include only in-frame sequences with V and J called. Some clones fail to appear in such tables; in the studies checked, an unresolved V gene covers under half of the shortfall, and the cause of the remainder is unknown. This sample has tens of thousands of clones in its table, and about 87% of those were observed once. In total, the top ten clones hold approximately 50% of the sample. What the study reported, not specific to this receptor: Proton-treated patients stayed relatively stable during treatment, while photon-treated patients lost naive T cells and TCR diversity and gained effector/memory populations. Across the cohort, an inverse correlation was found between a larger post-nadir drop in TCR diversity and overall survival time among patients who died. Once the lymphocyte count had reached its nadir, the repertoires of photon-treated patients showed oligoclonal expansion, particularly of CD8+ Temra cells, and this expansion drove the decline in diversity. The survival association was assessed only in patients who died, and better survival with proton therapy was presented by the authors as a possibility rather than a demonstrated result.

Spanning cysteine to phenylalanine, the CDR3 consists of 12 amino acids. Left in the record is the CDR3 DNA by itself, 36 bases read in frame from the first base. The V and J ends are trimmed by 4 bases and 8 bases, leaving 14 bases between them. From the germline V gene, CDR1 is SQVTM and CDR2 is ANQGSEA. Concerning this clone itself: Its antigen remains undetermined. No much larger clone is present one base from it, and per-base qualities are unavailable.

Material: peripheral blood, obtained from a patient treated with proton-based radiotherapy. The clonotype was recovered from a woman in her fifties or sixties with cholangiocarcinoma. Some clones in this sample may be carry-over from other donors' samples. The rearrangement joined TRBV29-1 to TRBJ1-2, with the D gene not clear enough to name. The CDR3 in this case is CSVVHTSEGYTF. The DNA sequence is TGCAGCGTTGTCCACACCTCGGAAGGCTACACCTTC. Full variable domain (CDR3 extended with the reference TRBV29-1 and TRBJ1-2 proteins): SAVISQKPSRDICQRGTSLTIQCQVDSQVTMMFWYRQQPGQSLTLIATANQGSEATYESGFVIDKFPISRPNLTFSTLTVSNMSPEDSSIYLCSVVHTSEGYTFGSGTRLTVV.